The 30 T cell receptor beta chains given below trace back to one sample, sequenced in a study of T cells after yellow fever vaccination. TCRdb re-called the 5' RACE reads through MiXCR, storing one row per CDR3 protein. The sample has 150,000 to 200,000 distinct CDR3 sequences, roughly 8.8% seen once. Sample: CD8+ T cells sorted from PBMCs, taken 45 days after the yellow fever booster vaccination. Every receptor here comes from a man aged 18-30 years who received the YFV17D yellow fever vaccine.

The CDR3 DNA reads TGTGCCAGCAGCTTAGCGCTCGGGCTAGCTCAAGAGACCCAGTACTTC. Its protein is CASSLALGLAQETQYF. This chain connects TRBV7-9 to TRBJ2-5; D might be TRBD2 (5 bases). With 0 bases removed from V and 2 bases from J, the gap between germline ends came to 13 bases. The CDR3 is 16 amino acids. Germline-derived CDR1 and CDR2 are SEHNR and FQNEAQ (reference sequence).

V and J are TRBV21-1 and TRBJ2-7. TRBV21-1 is an annotated pseudogene. This CDR3 is 13 amino acids long. For the CDR3, the DNA is TGTGCCAGCAGCCAAGGACAAGCCTACGAGCAGTACGTC. Amino acid sequence: CASSQGQAYEQYV.

The chain uses TRBV7-9 and TRBJ1-6; D possibly corresponds to TRBD1 (5 bases). Looked up from germline, CDR1 is SEHNR and CDR2 is FQNEAQ (reference sequence). The CDR3 spans 15 residues. Trimming pared 5 bases from V and 4 bases from J, leaving 12 bases between. The DNA for the CDR3 is TGTGCCAGCAGCGAGACCGGGGGGTATAATTCACCCCTCCACTTT. Translation gives CASSETGGYNSPLHF.

This clonotype was seen only a few times. The J gene is TRBJ1-1, the V gene TRBV29-1, with 7 bases identical to TRBD1. CDR3 length: 15 residues. V trimming: 3 bases; J trimming: 10 bases; junction bases outside the gene matches: 17. Germline V gene data show CDR1 as SQVTM and CDR2 as ANQGSEA. CDR3 DNA sequence: TGCAGCGTTGAGGTGGAGGGGGCTAGTGGATGGAGAGCTTTCTTT. The encoded protein is CSVEVEGASGWRAFF.

V usage is TRBV11-3 and J usage is TRBJ2-2; no clear D gene. This CDR3 region has 17 residues. Trimming left V 4 bases short and J 2 bases short, with 17 bases between. From germline, CDR1 is SGHNT and CDR2 YENEEA. The chain's CDR3 is CASSCPAGDENTGELFF. The CDR3 DNA follows: TGTGCCAGCAGCTGTCCAGCAGGTGATGAAAACACCGGGGAGCTGTTTTTT. Supplemented by reference TRBV11-3 and TRBJ2-2, the full variable domain reads EAGVVQSPRYKIIEKKQPVAFWCNPISGHNTLYWYLQNLGQGPELLIRYENEEAVDDSQLPKDRFSAERLKGVDSTLKIQPAELGDSAVYLCASSCPAGDENTGELFFGEGSRLTVL.

The chain carries TRBV12-3 or TRBV12-4 and TRBJ2-1; 7 positions match TRBD2. The CDR3 is 16 amino acids. After removal of 5 bases from V and 5 bases from J, the junction contained 12 bases not matched to a gene. The CDR3 here is CASSGPALAANNEQFF. The CDR3 DNA reads as TGTGCCAGCAGTGGGCCCGCGCTAGCGGCCAACAATGAGCAGTTCTTC.

This clonotype came up many times. CDR3 DNA: TGTGCCAGCAGCTCACCGGGGTTAGGGGAGACCCAGTACTTC. Its translation: CASSSPGLGETQYF. V and J are TRBV7-9 and TRBJ2-5; possible D gene TRBD2, 5 bases. The germline V and J ends were trimmed by 4 bases and 5 bases, with 14 bases remaining between them. Germline V gives CDR1 SEHNR, CDR2 FQNEAQ (reference sequence). The CDR3 totals 14 residues. The full variable domain, its missing parts supplied by reference TRBV7-9 and TRBJ2-5, is DTGVSQNPRHKITKRGQNVTFRCDPISEHNRLYWYRQTLGQGPEFLTYFQNEAQLEKSRLLSDRFSAERPKGSFSTLEIQRTEQGDSAMYLCASSSPGLGETQYFGPGTRLLVL.

This clonotype was recorded a few times. The chain links TRBV19 to TRBJ1-6; 8 nucleotides line up with TRBD1. Germline V gene sequence: CDR1 LNHDA, CDR2 SQIVND (reference sequence). This CDR3 region has 15 residues. Trimming cost V 10 bases and J 6 bases; bases outside gene matches: 11. This CDR3 is CATEDRDIRNSPLHF. The DNA of the CDR3 is TGTGCCACCGAGGACAGGGATATTCGTAATTCACCCCTCCACTTT. The full variable domain, its missing parts supplied by reference TRBV19 and TRBJ1-6, is DGGITQSPKYLFRKEGQNVTLSCEQNLNHDAMYWYRQDPGQGLRLIYYSQIVNDFQKGDIAEGYSVSREKKESFPLTVTSAQKNPTAFYLCATEDRDIRNSPLHFGNGTRLTVT.

This clonotype has just a few counts. V and J are TRBV7-3 and TRBJ1-2; D call uncertain. CDR3 length equals 14 residues. CDR1 is SGHTA and CDR2 is FQGTGA in the germline V gene. The V and J ends lost 1 base and 5 bases respectively, with 11 bases between them. The CDR3 DNA follows: TGTGCCAGCAGCTTAATATTAGCCGATTATGGCTACACCTTC. Translating it yields CASSLILADYGYTF.

This clonotype was counted only a few times. This sequence joins TRBV7-9 and TRBJ2-6; 8 positions agree with TRBD1. The CDR3 length is 16 residues. Germline V lookup: CDR1 SEHNR, CDR2 FQNEAQ (reference sequence). Trimming at V came to 4 bases and at J to 4 bases, leaving 6 bases not matched to a gene. CDR3 in DNA: TGTGCCAGCAGCTCCGGACAGGGTTCGGGGGCCAACGTCCTGACTTTC. Amino acid sequence: CASSSGQGSGANVLTF.

The chain is built from TRBV4-3 and TRBJ1-3; D gene unclear. The CDR3 is 13 amino acids. Per the germline V gene, CDR1 is LGHNA and CDR2 is YSLEER. The V and J ends lost 0 bases and 11 bases respectively, with 11 bases between them. The CDR3 DNA sequence: TGCGCCAGCAGCCAAGATCATGGGAGGCCCATATATTTT. Translating it yields CASSQDHGRPIYF.

The chain is built from TRBV4-2 and TRBJ2-5, with a weak D call TRBD2 (6 bases). This CDR3 spans 14 amino acids. Germline lookup yields CDR1 LGHNA and CDR2 YNFKEQ. Trimming removed 1 base from V and 1 base from J, with 7 bases in between. CDR3: CASSQGGVQETQYF. The CDR3, as DNA: TGTGCCAGCAGCCAAGGGGGGGTCCAAGAGACCCAGTACTTC.

V and J are TRBV27 and TRBJ2-1; 10 nucleotides align to TRBD1. This CDR3 spans 15 amino acids. V was pared by 5 bases and J by 7 bases, with 8 bases of the junction left unmatched. Germline V gene sequence: CDR1 MNHEY, CDR2 SMNVEV (reference sequence). CDR3 protein: CASSLTGTGVNEQFF. The CDR3 nucleotides read TGTGCCAGCAGTCTAACCGGGACAGGGGTAAATGAGCAGTTCTTC.

This clonotype has only a few counts. The V call is TRBV7-9, the J call TRBJ2-1; D might be TRBD2 (6 bases). The V end was cut by 0 bases, the J end by 1 base, with 7 bases between. Germline assignment: CDR1 SEHNR and CDR2 FQNEAQ (reference sequence). This CDR3 has 15 residues. In nucleotides, the CDR3 is TGTGCCAGCAGCTTAGCGGCGGGGTCCTACAATGAGCAGTTCTTC. Translating gives CASSLAAGSYNEQFF. The complete variable domain, with remaining parts taken from reference TRBV7-9 and TRBJ2-1, reads DTGVSQNPRHKITKRGQNVTFRCDPISEHNRLYWYRQTLGQGPEFLTYFQNEAQLEKSRLLSDRFSAERPKGSFSTLEIQRTEQGDSAMYLCASSLAAGSYNEQFFGPGTRLTVL.

The rearrangement links TRBV19 to TRBJ1-5; 12 bases line up with TRBD1. The CDR3 is 15 amino acids. V lost 7 bases and J lost 7; bases outside the gene matches: 8. Per germline, CDR1 LNHDA and CDR2 SQIVND (reference sequence). The CDR3 nucleotides read TGTGCCAGTACCCCGGGACAGGGGGCTCGACAGCCCCAGCATTTT. Translation gives CASTPGQGARQPQHF.

V and J are TRBV7-7 and TRBJ2-7; either TRBD1 or TRBD2 may supply D (5 bases each). Germline V gene lookup returns CDR1 SSHAT and CDR2 FNYEAQ (reference sequence). This CDR3 contains 14 residues. V shed 3 bases and J shed 0 bases, with 9 bases lying between them. The CDR3 sequence is CASSLGPLSYEQYF. The CDR3 nucleotides read TGTGCCAGCAGCTTGGGACCGCTCTCCTACGAGCAGTACTTC.

This clonotype appeared a few times. J is TRBJ1-1 and V is TRBV6-5; D is ambiguous. The germline V gene has CDR1 MNHEY and CDR2 SVGAGI. V was clipped by 0 bases and J by 5 bases, with 10 bases between them. The CDR3 covers 14 residues. The CDR3 coding sequence is TGTGCCAGCAGTTACTCGAGGTCCGTGACTGAAGCTTTCTTT. It specifies CASSYSRSVTEAFF.

This clonotype was observed a few times. The rearrangement joins TRBV24-1 to TRBJ2-5; 9 nucleotides agree with TRBD1. Trimming cost V 9 bases and J 2 bases; bases outside gene matches: 12. This CDR3 has 16 amino acids. In germline, CDR1 is KGHDR, CDR2 SFDVKD. The CDR3 bases are TGTGCCACCTCTGAATTCAGAGACAGGGGGCAAGAGACCCAGTACTTC. As protein: CATSEFRDRGQETQYF.

As concerns this clonotype: This may be a read error: a much more frequent sequence differs by one nucleotide. The genes are TRBV12-3 or TRBV12-4 and TRBJ2-7; no reliable D call. The length of the CDR3 is 10 residues. Deletions cut 3 bases from V and 3 bases from J, with 0 bases between. Here the CDR3 reads CASSFYEQYF. The CDR3 DNA follows: TGTGCCAGCAGTTTCTACGAGCAGTACTTC.

CDR3 sequence (DNA): TGCGCCAGCAGCCAACGACTAGCGGGGTCGACCCTCTCTGGGGCCAACGTCCTGACTTTC. Amino acid sequence: CASSQRLAGSTLSGANVLTF. The chain uses TRBV4-3 and TRBJ2-6, with 11 bases matching TRBD2. Germline CDR1 reads LGHNA; CDR2 reads YSLEER. Unmatched junction bases numbered 9, after V lost 2 bases and J lost 0 bases. The CDR3 is 20 residues long.

The chain joins TRBV19 to TRBJ2-7, with TRBD2 as a possible D gene (5 bases). The germline V and J ends were trimmed by 1 base and 2 bases, with 12 bases remaining between them. The CDR3 covers 15 residues. Germline V gene lookup returns CDR1 LNHDA and CDR2 SQIVND (reference sequence). The CDR3 nucleotides are TGTGCCAGTAGTATAGGGTTGGAGGCGCCCTACGAGCAGTACTTC. It is translated as CASSIGLEAPYEQYF. Full variable domain (missing parts from reference TRBV19 and TRBJ2-7): DGGITQSPKYLFRKEGQNVTLSCEQNLNHDAMYWYRQDPGQGLRLIYYSQIVNDFQKGDIAEGYSVSREKKESFPLTVTSAQKNPTAFYLCASSIGLEAPYEQYFGPGTRLTVT.

In its sample, this clonotype was seen a few times. The chain couples TRBV6-1 to TRBJ2-2; D remains ambiguous. The germline gives CDR1 MNHNS, CDR2 SASEGT. Deletions cut 6 bases from V and 6 bases from J, with 8 bases between. This CDR3 is built from 12 residues. Written as DNA, the CDR3 is TGTGCCAGCAGACGTGCGGCCGGGGAGCTGTTTTTT. It translates to CASRRAAGELFF.

In its sample, this clonotype was seen a few times. This chain connects TRBV21-1 to TRBJ2-7; the tabulated D call, TRBD2, remains unverified against the DNA. TRBV21-1 is deemed a pseudogene. The CDR3 has 16 amino acids. The CDR3 DNA follows: TGTGCCAGCAGCCTAAACGCCCTCCTGGAGTTGCACGAGCAGTACGTC. Encoded protein: CASSLNALLELHEQYV.

This chain connects TRBV7-9 to TRBJ1-4; no clear D gene. The V end was cut by 6 bases, the J end by 8 bases, with 7 bases between. The CDR3 contains 11 residues. CDR1 and CDR2 from the germline V gene are SEHNR and FQNEAQ (reference sequence). As DNA, the CDR3 is TGTGCCAGCAGTGCCTCGGAAAAACTGTTTTTT. It codes for CASSASEKLFF.

This clonotype was counted between two and nine times. The chain is built from TRBV5-6 and TRBJ1-1; D remains ambiguous. Between the trimmed V and J ends, which lost 4 bases and 0 bases, there was a span of 7 bases. CDR1 is SGHDT, CDR2 YYEEEE, per germline. The CDR3 is 13 residues long. CDR3 bases: TGTGCCAGCAGCGAACTAATGAACACTGAAGCTTTCTTT. This codes for CASSELMNTEAFF.

The CDR3, as DNA: TGTGCCAGCAGCTCATATGCGGGGGGCGATACGCAGTATTTT. It translates to CASSSYAGGDTQYF. The V call is TRBV5-4, the J call TRBJ2-3, with 8 bases identical to TRBD2. The CDR3 spans 14 residues. J was trimmed by 6 bases and V by 3 bases; bases with no gene match: 6. Germline CDR1 SGHNT, CDR2 YYREEE (reference sequence).

CDR3 loop: CASSLAGQGKTQYF. CDR3 nucleotide sequence: TGTGCCAGCAGCTTGGCGGGACAGGGCAAGACCCAGTACTTC. V is TRBV5-5 and J is TRBJ2-5; TRBD1 aligns across 9 bases. Per the germline V gene, CDR1 is SGHKS and CDR2 is YYEKEE (reference sequence). V lost 0 bases and J lost 6; bases outside the gene matches: 3. This CDR3 is built from 14 residues.

This clonotype has at least ten counts. The rearrangement joins TRBV5-1 to TRBJ1-3, with TRBD1 matching 9 bases. The germline V gene has CDR1 SGHRS and CDR2 YFSETQ. This CDR3 comprises 16 residues. V lost 4 bases, J lost 0 bases, and 5 bases stayed unmatched. This chain's CDR3 is CASSGGQGLSGNTIYF. The CDR3 DNA is TGCGCCAGCAGCGGGGGACAGGGTCTCTCTGGAAACACCATATATTTT.

The chain carries TRBV7-9 and TRBJ2-3; 8 nucleotides line up with TRBD2. The CDR3 runs 16 residues. CDR1 SEHNR and CDR2 FQNEAQ come from the germline V gene (reference sequence). The trim removed 0 bases at V and 2 bases at J, leaving 4 bases unmatched. CDR3 sequence: CASSLATGLDTDTQYF. CDR3 DNA sequence: TGTGCCAGCAGCTTAGCTACGGGACTAGACACAGATACGCAGTATTTT.

The chain couples TRBV6-4 to TRBJ2-3, with D uncertain. The V end lost 0 bases, the J end lost 6 bases, and 7 bases lay between the germline ends. The length of the CDR3 is 13 residues. Germline values: CDR1 MRHNA, CDR2 SNTAGT. CDR3 region: CASSDSPGDTQYF. The CDR3 DNA sequence: TGTGCCAGCAGTGACTCCCCCGGGGATACGCAGTATTTT.